This entry concerns a single T cell receptor (beta chain). The conserved final phenylalanine or tryptophan is absent from the CDR3, which likely points to a read error. Germline CDR1 and CDR2: SGHRS and YFSETQ. The CDR3 covers 16 residues. Trimming left V 0 bases short and J 6 bases short, with 18 bases between. This entry comes from a study of early T cells in non-severe SARS-CoV-2 infection. Unique molecular identifiers (one per individual cDNA molecule) were attached. TCRdb re-called the 5' RACE reads with MiXCR, one entry per CDR3 protein. The sample consists of roughly 40,000 distinct CDR3 sequences, over 5% of them appearing once.

Sequencing input: whole blood. The chain is built from TRBV5-1 and TRBJ1-1, with D perhaps matching TRBD1 (5 bases). This clonotype originated in an adult who was a healthcare worker with PCR-confirmed SARS-CoV-2 infection or an uninfected control (not recorded which). CDR3 protein: CASSLEAMGRSSEAFL. The CDR3 coding sequence is TGCGCCAGCAGCTTGGAGGCCATGGGGCGCAGTTCTGAAGCTTTCCTT.